The next 25 T cell receptor beta chains were all read from a single sample in a study of technical replicates of blood from a handful of donors. Assay: immunoSEQ multiplex PCR; the TCRdb copy retains only in-frame clones and omits some. Found here are tens of thousands of clones, about 86% of them singletons; the top ten hold 4.5% to 6.5%. Sequenced sample: PBMCs. The source of these receptors is a human donor in good health. Some clones in this sample may be carry-over from other donors' samples.

The chain combines TRBV7-9 with TRBJ2-1; 8 positions match TRBD2. Germline CDR1 is SEHNR and CDR2 is FQNEAQ (reference sequence). The CDR3 extends over 14 amino acids. V shed 1 base, J shed 9 bases, and the junction held 5 bases outside the gene matches. CDR3 in DNA: TGTGCCAGCAGCTTAGGAGCGGGAGCGAGTGAGCAGTTCTTC. Translated: CASSLGAGASEQFF.

The chain has TRBV7-2 and TRBJ2-5; a possible D gene is TRBD2 (5 bases). Germline CDR1 and CDR2: SGHTA and FQGNSA. V was cut by 2 bases and J by 5 bases, with 15 bases left in between. The CDR3 has 15 amino acids. The CDR3 here is CASSLYYPGMETQYF. The CDR3 DNA reads TGTGCCAGCAGCTTATATTATCCGGGAATGGAGACCCAGTACTTC.

J is TRBJ2-7 and V is TRBV27, with 11 bases lining up with TRBD2. The CDR3 has 14 amino acids. V gave up 4 bases and J gave up 4 bases; unmatched junction bases: 3. Per germline, CDR1 MNHEY and CDR2 SMNVEV (reference sequence). The CDR3 DNA reads as TGTGCCAGCAGTTCGGGACTAGCGGAATACGAGCAGTACTTC. Translation gives CASSSGLAEYEQYF.

The chain recombines TRBV7-9 with TRBJ2-1, with D perhaps TRBD1 (5 bases). The ends were cut back, 5 bases at V and 9 bases at J, with 20 bases in the middle. Germline V CDR1 and CDR2: SEHNR, FQNEAQ (reference sequence). The CDR3 consists of 15 residues. In DNA, the CDR3 is TGTGCCAGCAGCCCACCCCAGGGATTTCTCGGTGAGCAGTTCTTC. Amino acid sequence: CASSPPQGFLGEQFF.

The genes are TRBV5-1 and TRBJ2-3; 12 bases fit TRBD2. The trim removed 3 bases at V and 2 bases at J, leaving 4 bases unmatched. Germline CDR1 is SGHRS and CDR2 is YFSETQ. The CDR3 is made up of 16 amino acids. The CDR3 DNA follows: TGCGCCAGCAGCTCCAGGACTAGCGGGATCACAGATACGCAGTATTTT. Amino acids: CASSSRTSGITDTQYF. The full variable domain, with the rest looked up from reference TRBV5-1 and TRBJ2-3, is KAGVTQTPRYLIKTRGQQVTLSCSPISGHRSVSWYQQTPGQGLQFLFEYFSETQRNKGNFPGRFSGRQFSNSRSEMNVSTLELGDSALYLCASSSRTSGITDTQYFGPGTRLTVL.

The chain joins TRBV11-3 to TRBJ2-1, with 11 bases aligning to TRBD2. CDR1 and CDR2 from the germline V gene are SGHNT and YENEEA. The CDR3 covers 19 residues. V shed 0 bases and J 0 bases; nucleotides not matched to a gene: 7. The CDR3 nucleotides are TGTGCCAGCAGCTTAGAGGGGACTAGCGGTTCTAGCTCCTACAATGAGCAGTTCTTC. Amino acid sequence: CASSLEGTSGSSSYNEQFF.

The chain employs TRBV7-9 and TRBJ2-5, with TRBD1 matching 8 bases. The CDR3 runs 15 residues. The V segment lost 5 bases and the J segment 9 bases; nucleotides outside the gene matches: 14. The germline CDR1 and CDR2 sequences are SEHNR and FQNEAQ (reference sequence). The CDR3 DNA is TGTGCCAGCAGCCCGACAGGGGTGTCCATTGGGTCCCAGTACTTC. This sequence encodes CASSPTGVSIGSQYF.

This clone has just a few counts. The V and J genes are TRBV18 and TRBJ1-5; no clear D gene. Germline V gives CDR1 KGHSH, CDR2 LQKENI. This CDR3 comprises 14 residues. The V gene lost 3 bases and the J gene lost 3 bases, with 9 bases spanning the gap. The CDR3 DNA reads as TGTGCCAGCTCACCGGCACAGATCAATCAGCCCCAGCATTTT. Its protein is CASSPAQINQPQHF. Full variable domain (missing parts from reference TRBV18 and TRBJ1-5): NAGVMQNPRHLVRRRGQEARLRCSPMKGHSHVYWYRQLPEEGLKFMVYLQKENIIDESGMPKERFSAEFPKEGPSILRIQQVVRGDSAAYFCASSPAQINQPQHFGDGTRLSIL.

This chain joins TRBV29-1 and TRBJ2-1; TRBD2 is a possible D gene (5 bases). Germline CDR1 is SQVTM and CDR2 is ANQGSEA. The V end was cut by 4 bases, the J end by 5 bases, with 18 bases between. This CDR3 has 15 residues. The DNA for the CDR3 is TGCAGCGTTGCTCGAGGTTCCGGGATCGACAATGAGCAGTTCTTC. This codes for CSVARGSGIDNEQFF.

The rearrangement uses TRBV5-1 and TRBJ2-7; 7 bases line up with TRBD1. V lost 4 bases and J lost 0; bases outside the gene matches: 4. CDR1 is SGHRS and CDR2 is YFSETQ in the germline V gene. This CDR3 is 14 amino acids long. CDR3 nucleotide sequence: TGCGCCAGCAGCCCGGGACAGCTCTCCTACGAGCAGTACTTC. Its translation: CASSPGQLSYEQYF.

This rearrangement joins TRBV11-2 to TRBJ2-7; D gene ambiguous. The germline gives CDR1 SGHAT, CDR2 FQNNGV. There are 13 residues in the CDR3. Trimming cost V 4 bases and J 3 bases, with 10 bases left between them. The CDR3 region is CASSSTSNYEQYF. The CDR3 nucleotides are TGTGCCAGCAGCTCGACTTCCAACTACGAGCAGTACTTC. Using reference TRBV11-2 and TRBJ2-7 for the parts outside the CDR3, the full variable domain is EAGVAQSPRYKIIEKRQSVAFWCNPISGHATLYWYQQILGQGPKLLIQFQNNGVVDDSQLPKDRFSAERLKGVDSTLKIQPAKLEDSAVYLCASSSTSNYEQYFGPGTRLTVT.

The V and J genes are TRBV9 and TRBJ2-1; a possible D gene is TRBD2 (6 bases). Trimming stripped 4 bases from V and 2 bases from J, with 13 bases between. The germline CDR1 and CDR2 sequences are SGDLS and YYNGEE. CDR3 size: 15 residues. CDR3 sequence: CASSPGTPTYNEQFF. The CDR3 DNA sequence: TGTGCCAGCAGCCCCGGGACTCCTACCTACAATGAGCAGTTCTTC.

The chain links TRBV5-5 to TRBJ2-5; a possible D gene is TRBD2 (7 bases). Per the germline V gene, CDR1 is SGHKS and CDR2 is YYEKEE (reference sequence). CDR3 length: 16 residues. The V and J ends lost 4 bases and 5 bases respectively, with 21 bases between them. The CDR3 spells CASSGGGRVAPETQYF. The CDR3 nucleotides read TGTGCCAGCAGCGGGGGGGGGCGTGTGGCCCCTGAGACCCAGTACTTC.

This rearrangement joins TRBV29-1 to TRBJ2-5, with TRBD2 as a possible D gene (7 bases). The germline V gene encodes CDR1 SQVTM and CDR2 ANQGSEA. The CDR3 sequence is 13 residues long. Trimming removed 6 bases from V and 4 bases from J, with 15 bases in between. CDR3 sequence: CSVEGGQGETQYF. The CDR3 DNA sequence: TGCAGCGTGGAGGGGGGGCAGGGAGAGACCCAGTACTTC.

The chain is built from TRBV5-4 and TRBJ2-2; the D gene is possibly TRBD2 (5 bases). Germline V CDR1 and CDR2: SGHNT, YYREEE (reference sequence). V was trimmed by 5 bases and J by 1 base, leaving 12 bases between them. This CDR3 is 15 amino acids long. This CDR3 is CASSILGVNTGELFF. CDR3 bases: TGTGCCAGCAGTATTCTCGGGGTGAACACCGGGGAGCTGTTTTTT.

The rearrangement uses TRBV4-2 and TRBJ2-7; 7 bases are a match to TRBD2. Trimming took 2 bases from V and 4 from J; bases not matched to a gene: 8. Germline V gives CDR1 LGHNA, CDR2 YNFKEQ. The CDR3 runs to 15 residues. The CDR3 DNA reads as TGTGCCAGCAGCCAAACTACGGCGGGAGTGTACGAGCAGTACTTC. It translates to CASSQTTAGVYEQYF.

This sequence joins TRBV2 and TRBJ2-7, with D possibly TRBD2 on 6 matching bases. The CDR3 runs to 13 residues. Germline V gene data show CDR1 as SNHLY and CDR2 as FYNNEI. The V end lost 3 bases, the J end lost 4 bases, and 10 bases lay between the germline ends. CDR3 in DNA: TGTGCCAGCAGTGACGGGGGACCTTACGAGCAGTACTTC. Translation gives CASSDGGPYEQYF.

The J gene is TRBJ1-2, the V gene TRBV28, with D possibly being TRBD1 (6 bases). Germline V gives CDR1 MDHEN, CDR2 SYDVKM. Trimming took 5 bases from V and 5 from J, leaving 9 bases between them. The CDR3 length is 12 residues. CDR3 sequence (DNA): TGTGCCAGCAGTATAGGGGGTTATGGCTACACCTTC. Its protein is CASSIGGYGYTF.

The chain uses TRBV5-1 and TRBJ1-1; the D gene is possibly TRBD1 (5 bases). The V end was cut by 0 bases, the J end by 0 bases, with 6 bases between. The germline gives CDR1 SGHRS, CDR2 YFSETQ. CDR3 size: 14 residues. The CDR3 here is CASSLVGVNTEAFF. For the CDR3, the DNA is TGCGCCAGCAGCTTGGTAGGGGTGAACACTGAAGCTTTCTTT.

V usage is TRBV20-1 and J usage is TRBJ1-2; 8 nucleotides line up with TRBD1. Germline CDR1 is DFQATT and CDR2 is SNEGSKA (reference sequence). The CDR3 is made up of 11 amino acids. V was pared by 3 bases and J by 12 bases, with 6 bases of the junction left unmatched. The CDR3 reads CSARAGQVHTF. The CDR3 bases are TGCAGTGCTAGGGCGGGACAGGTCCACACCTTC.

The V call is TRBV21-1, the J call TRBJ1-5. TRBV21-1 is given as a pseudogene. CDR3 length: 17 amino acids. The CDR3 here is CASSNHPTRACNQPQHF. As DNA, the CDR3 is TGTGCCAGCAGCAACCATCCGACGAGGGCTTGCAATCAGCCCCAGCATTTT.

The gene calls are TRBV21-1 and TRBJ2-5; TRBD2 is the table's D call and was not checked against the DNA. TRBV21-1 is shown as a pseudogene. This CDR3 comprises 17 residues. CDR3 in DNA: TGTGCCAGCAGCAAGGGCCCGGGGGAGGGAGGGCCGGAGACCCAGTACTTC. This codes for CASSKGPGEGGPETQYF.

J is TRBJ2-2 and V is TRBV6-5; D is possibly TRBD1 (5 bases). V was trimmed by 0 bases and J by 6 bases, leaving 11 bases between them. Germline CDR1 MNHEY, CDR2 SVGAGI. CDR3 length equals 15 residues. CDR3: CASSYSKGFAGELFF. CDR3 in DNA: TGTGCCAGCAGTTACTCGAAGGGGTTCGCCGGGGAGCTGTTTTTT.

The chain has TRBV7-9 and TRBJ1-4; TRBD1 matches at 7 bases. The CDR3 is made up of 15 amino acids. Germline CDR1 is SEHNR and CDR2 is FQNEAQ (reference sequence). Trimming at V came to 2 bases and at J to 5 bases, leaving 5 bases not matched to a gene. CDR3 protein: CASSLSGQLNEKLFF. The DNA for the CDR3 is TGTGCCAGCAGCTTATCGGGACAGCTGAATGAAAAACTGTTTTTT.

The genes are TRBV7-9 and TRBJ2-1; D is perhaps TRBD1 (5 bases). V gave up 5 bases and J gave up 9 bases, with 14 bases separating them. This CDR3 region has 13 residues. Germline V gene lookup returns CDR1 SEHNR and CDR2 FQNEAQ (reference sequence). The CDR3: CASSPTGAVEQFF. In DNA form, the CDR3 reads TGTGCCAGCAGCCCCACAGGAGCTGTTGAGCAGTTCTTC.